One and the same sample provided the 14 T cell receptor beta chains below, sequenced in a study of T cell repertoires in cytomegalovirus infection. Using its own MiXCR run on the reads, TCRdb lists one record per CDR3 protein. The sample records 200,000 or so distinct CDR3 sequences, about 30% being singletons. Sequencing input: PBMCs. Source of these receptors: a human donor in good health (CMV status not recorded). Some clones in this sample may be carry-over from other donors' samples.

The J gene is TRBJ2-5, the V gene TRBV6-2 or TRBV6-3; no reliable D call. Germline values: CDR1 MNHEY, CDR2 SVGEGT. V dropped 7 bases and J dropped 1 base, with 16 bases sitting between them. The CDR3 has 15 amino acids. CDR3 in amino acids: CASKRSQRTQETQYF. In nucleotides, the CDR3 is TGTGCCAGCAAGAGGTCCCAGCGCACCCAAGAGACCCAGTACTTC.

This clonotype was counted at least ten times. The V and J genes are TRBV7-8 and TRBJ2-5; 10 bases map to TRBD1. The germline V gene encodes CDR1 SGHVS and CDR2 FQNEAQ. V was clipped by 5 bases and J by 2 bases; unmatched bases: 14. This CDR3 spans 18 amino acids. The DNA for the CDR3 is TGTGCCAGCAGCCTCGGGACAGGGGCTGCGCGGATTCAAGAGACCCAGTACTTC. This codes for CASSLGTGAARIQETQYF.

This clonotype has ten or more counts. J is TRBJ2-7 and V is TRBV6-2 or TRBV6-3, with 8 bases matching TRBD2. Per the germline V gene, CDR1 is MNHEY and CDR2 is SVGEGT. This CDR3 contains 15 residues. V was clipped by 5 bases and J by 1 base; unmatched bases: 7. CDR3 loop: CASSLLAGDSYEQYF. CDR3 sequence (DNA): TGTGCCAGCAGTCTCCTAGCGGGCGATTCCTACGAGCAGTACTTC.

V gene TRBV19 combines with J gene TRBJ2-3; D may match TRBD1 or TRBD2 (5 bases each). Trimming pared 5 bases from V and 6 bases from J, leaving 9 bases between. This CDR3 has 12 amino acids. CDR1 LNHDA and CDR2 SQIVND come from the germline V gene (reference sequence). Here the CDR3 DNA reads TGTGCCAGTAGTGCCAGGGAGGATACGCAGTATTTT. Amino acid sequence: CASSAREDTQYF.

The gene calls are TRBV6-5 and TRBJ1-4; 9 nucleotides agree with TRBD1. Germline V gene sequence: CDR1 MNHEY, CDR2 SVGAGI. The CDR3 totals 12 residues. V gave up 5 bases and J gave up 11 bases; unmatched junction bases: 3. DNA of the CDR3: TGTGCCAGCAGTCCGGACAGGGGTAAACTGTTTTTT. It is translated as CASSPDRGKLFF.

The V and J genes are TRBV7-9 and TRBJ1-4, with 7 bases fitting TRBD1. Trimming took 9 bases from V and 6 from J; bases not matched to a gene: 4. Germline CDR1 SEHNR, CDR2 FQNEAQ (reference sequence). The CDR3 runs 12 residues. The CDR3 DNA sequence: TGTGCCAGTACAGGGGCGGATGAAAAACTGTTTTTT. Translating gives CASTGADEKLFF.

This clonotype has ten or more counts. The CDR3 DNA follows: TGTGCCAGCAGCTTAAACGGGGGAAACACTGAAGCTTTCTTT. It specifies CASSLNGGNTEAFF. This chain connects TRBV7-3 to TRBJ1-1; D might be TRBD1 (5 bases). CDR3 length: 14 amino acids. Trimming pared 1 base from V and 2 bases from J, leaving 8 bases between. Germline CDR1 is SGHTA and CDR2 is FQGTGA.

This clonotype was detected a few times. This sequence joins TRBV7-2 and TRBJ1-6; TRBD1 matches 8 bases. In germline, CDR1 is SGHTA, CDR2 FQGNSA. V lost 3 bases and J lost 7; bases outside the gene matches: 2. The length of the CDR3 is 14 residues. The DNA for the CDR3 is TGTGCCAGCAGCTTTACAGGGGGAAATTCACCCCTCCACTTT. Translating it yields CASSFTGGNSPLHF.

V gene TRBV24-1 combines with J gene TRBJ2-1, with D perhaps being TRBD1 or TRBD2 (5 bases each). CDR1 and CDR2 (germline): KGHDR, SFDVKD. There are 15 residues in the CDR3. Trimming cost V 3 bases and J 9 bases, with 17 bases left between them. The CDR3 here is CATSDRGRDGREQFF. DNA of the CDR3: TGTGCCACCAGTGATCGGGGCCGGGACGGTCGTGAGCAGTTCTTC.

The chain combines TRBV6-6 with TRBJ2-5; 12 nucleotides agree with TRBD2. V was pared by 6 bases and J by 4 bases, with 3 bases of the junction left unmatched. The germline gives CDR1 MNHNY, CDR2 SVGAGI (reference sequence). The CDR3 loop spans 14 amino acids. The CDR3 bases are TGTGCCAGCAGGAGGGGACTAGCGGGAGAGACCCAGTACTTC. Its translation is CASRRGLAGETQYF.

The CDR3 nucleotides are TGTGCCAGCAGCCAAGAGAGGGGGCCCAGCTCCTACAATGAGCAGTTCTTC. It specifies CASSQERGPSSYNEQFF. The V gene is TRBV14, the J gene TRBJ2-1; 7 bases match TRBD1. V shed 0 bases and J 0 bases; nucleotides not matched to a gene: 5. In germline, CDR1 is SGHDN, CDR2 FVKESK. The CDR3 extends over 17 amino acids.

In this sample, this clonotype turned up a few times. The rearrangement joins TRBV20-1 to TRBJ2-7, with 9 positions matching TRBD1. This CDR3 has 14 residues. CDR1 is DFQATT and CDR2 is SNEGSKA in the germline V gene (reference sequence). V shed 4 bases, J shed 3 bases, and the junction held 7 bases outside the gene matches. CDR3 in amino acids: CSATLDRGVYEQYF. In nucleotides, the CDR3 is TGCAGTGCTACTCTCGACAGGGGGGTCTACGAGCAGTACTTC.

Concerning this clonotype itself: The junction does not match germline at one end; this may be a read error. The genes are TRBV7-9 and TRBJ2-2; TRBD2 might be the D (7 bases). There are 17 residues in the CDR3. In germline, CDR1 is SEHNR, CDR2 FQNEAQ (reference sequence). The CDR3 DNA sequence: TGTGCCAGCAGCCGGAGGGGGGGCGGGCCTAACACCGAGGAGCTGTTTTTT. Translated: CASSRRGGGPNTEELFF.

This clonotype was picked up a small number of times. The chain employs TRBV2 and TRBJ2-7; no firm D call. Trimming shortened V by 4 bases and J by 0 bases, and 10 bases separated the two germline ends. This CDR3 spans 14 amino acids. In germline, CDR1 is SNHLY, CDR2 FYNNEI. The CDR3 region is CASSGGYSSYEQYF. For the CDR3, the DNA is TGTGCCAGCAGTGGGGGTTATAGCTCCTACGAGCAGTACTTC. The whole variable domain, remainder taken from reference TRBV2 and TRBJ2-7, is EPEVTQTPSHQVTQMGQEVILRCVPISNHLYFYWYRQILGQKVEFLVSFYNNEISEKSEIFDDQFSVERPDGSNFTLKIRSTKLEDSAMYFCASSGGYSSYEQYFGPGTRLTVT.